Detailed here is one TCR beta chain. The antigen is unknown. The same CDR3 also results from other DNA sequences found in this sample. The entry originates in a study of T cell responses to AZD1222 COVID-19 vaccine. Study conclusions and caveats: Spike-wide vaccine-associated CD4 TCRs dominated at 160-218 and 743-854. A reported finding is that nearly half of spike-specific TCRs target unmutated variant regions. Donors were chiefly white British, with a greater number of females, and clonal diversity was perhaps underestimated.

The CDR3 is 14 amino acids. CDR1 SEHNR and CDR2 FQNEAQ come from the germline V gene (reference sequence). Trimming cost V 1 base and J 1 base, with 5 bases left between them. Repertoires were generated with immunoSEQ multiplex PCR, while TCRdb's copy carries only in-frame clones and drops some. Of about 190,000 clones in the sample, approximately 92% were seen once. The clonotype was recovered from an adult in good health. The source was peripheral blood, collected on day 0 of AZD1222 vaccination. This rearrangement joins TRBV7-9 to TRBJ1-3, with no clear D. The CDR3 nucleotides read TGTGCCAGCAGCTTAGGGGGATCTGGAAACACCATATATTTT. Translating gives CASSLGGSGNTIYF.